These T cell receptor beta chains were read from a single sample in a study of blood T cell repertoires in COVID-19. Clones were sequenced by immunoSEQ multiplex PCR, and TCRdb holds only the in-frame ones, with some missing. In the table there are some 150,000 clones, roughly 85% of which are singletons. The sample comprised peripheral blood. These receptors all stem from a man in his fifties or sixties with acute or convalescent COVID-19. CDR3s include the opening cysteine and the closing phenylalanine or tryptophan. D genes are given only for firm matches. Size tells how often a clone was seen (once, few, many) or the class of an expanded clone, and some rows leave it out.

-	TRBD1	14	TRBJ1-1	TRBV25-1	TGTGCCAGCAGTGAGACAGGGGGCTGGACTGAAGCTTTCTTT	CASSETGGWTEAFF
-	-	11	TRBJ1-4	TRBV2	TGTGCCAGCGCGGGGTCCGCTGGACTGTTTTTT	CASAGSAGLFF
-	TRBD2	18	TRBJ2-1	TRBV27	TGTGCCAGCAGTTTATGGGGTCCGACTAGCGGGAGGAACAATGAGCAGTTCTTC	CASSLWGPTSGRNNEQFF
-	-	16	TRBJ2-1	TRBV10-1	TGCGCCAGCAGTGAGTCTGCGGGCCTCTTGGACAATGAGCAGTTCTTC	CASSESAGLLDNEQFF
-	-	15	TRBJ2-3	TRBV24-1	TGTGCCACCAGACAGGGAATAGGATGGGCAGATACGCAGTATTTT	CATRQGIGWADTQYF
-	-	13	TRBJ2-3	TRBV5-1	TGCGCCAGCAGCTTGCCCGGGATAGATACGCAGTATTTT	CASSLPGIDTQYF
few	-	13	TRBJ1-2	TRBV4-1	TGCGCCAGCAGCCAATCGGGCGGGGGCGGCTACACCTTC	CASSQSGGGGYTF
-	TRBD2	17	TRBJ2-1	TRBV5-1	TGCGCCAGCAGTCGGACTAGCGGGGGCTACTCCTACAATGAGCAGTTCTTC	CASSRTSGGYSYNEQFF
-	-	13	TRBJ2-5	TRBV7-9	TGTGCCAGCAGCCGGGGACAACAAGAGACCCAGTACTTC	CASSRGQQETQYF
once	-	13	TRBJ1-2	TRBV2	TGTGCCAGCAGTGAAAGGGGCTGGGGCGGCTACACCTTC	CASSERGWGGYTF
-	-	13	TRBJ1-5	TRBV30	TGTGCCTGGAGTGACGGGGGTGAGTGGCCCCAGCATTTT	CAWSDGGEWPQHF
-	TRBD2	13	TRBJ2-7	TRBV30	TGTGCCTGGAAGAGCGGGAGATCCTACGAGCAGTACTTC	CAWKSGRSYEQYF
-	TRBD1	16	TRBJ1-5	TRBV2	TGTGCCAGCAGTGCTCAGGGACAGGGTGTCAATCAGCCCCAGCATTTT	CASSAQGQGVNQPQHF
-	-	14	TRBJ1-1	TRBV3-1/TRBV3-2	TGTGCCAGCAGCCAAGATGCCGGGGGGATTGAAGCTTTCTTT	CASSQDAGGIEAFF
-	TRBD2	16	TRBJ2-3	TRBV19	TGTGCCAGTTCATTTGGCGGGAGAAAAGGCACAGATACGCAGTATTTT	CASSFGGRKGTDTQYF
-	-	15	TRBJ1-1	TRBV7-2	TGTGCCAGCAGCTTTCCCGGGGGGCGCGGATCTGAAGCTTTCTTT	CASSFPGGRGSEAFF
-	-	13	TRBJ1-4	TRBV7-6	TGTGCCAGCAGACGTAGTGGGTCAGGGGATATGTTTTTT	CASRRSGSGDMFF
-	-	14	TRBJ1-5	TRBV30	TGTGCCTGGTCTGATATTAGTAGCAATCAGCCCCAGCATTTT	CAWSDISSNQPQHF
-	TRBD2	11	TRBJ2-1	TRBV12-3/TRBV12-4	TGTGCCAGCAGTGCGGGGGGTGAGCAGTTCTTC	CASSAGGEQFF
-	-	16	TRBJ2-3	TRBV7-2	TGTGCCAGCAGCACGACGGGTGAGGCTTACGGAGATACGCAGTATTTT	CASSTTGEAYGDTQYF
-	TRBD1	16	TRBJ1-3	TRBV19	TGTGCCAGTAGCCGGACAGGGACAGGGGCTGGAAACACCATATATTTT	CASSRTGTGAGNTIYF
once	-	14	TRBJ2-7	TRBV25-1	TGTGCCAGCAGTGAATTTTACAGGGCTCACGAGCAGTACTTC	CASSEFYRAHEQYF
few	TRBD1	14	TRBJ1-5	TRBV2	TGTGCCAGCACCCCGGGACAGGGAAACCAGCCCCAGCATTTT	CASTPGQGNQPQHF
-	TRBD1	14	TRBJ1-4	TRBV15	TGTGCCACCAGCAGAGGGACAGGGTACAGAAAACTGTTTTTT	CATSRGTGYRKLFF
-	TRBD2	18	TRBJ2-1	TRBV7-6	TGTGCCAGCAGCTACCGACCCGGCGGGGGTGTCTCCTACAATGAGCAGTTCTTC	CASSYRPGGGVSYNEQFF
-	TRBD1	19	TRBJ2-6	TRBV5-1	TGCGCCAGCAGCTTGCCGTCCGCCCTAGGGGGCGATGGGGCCAACGTCCTGACTTTC	CASSLPSALGGDGANVLTF
-	-	13	TRBJ1-1	TRBV6-5	TGTGCCATTCAAGGGGGGGTGAACACTGAAGCTTTCTTT	CAIQGGVNTEAFF
-	-	12	TRBJ2-7	TRBV5-5	TGTGCCAGCAGCTTGGTCAACTACGAGCAGTACTTC	CASSLVNYEQYF
-	TRBD1	17	TRBJ2-2	TRBV24-1	TGTGCCACCAGTGACCGCATGACAGGGGGGAACGGCGGGGAGCTGTTTTTT	CATSDRMTGGNGGELFF
-	TRBD2	16	TRBJ2-1	TRBV7-9	TGTGCCAGCAGCTTAATCTCGGCTAGCGGAGACAATGAGCAGTTCTTC	CASSLISASGDNEQFF
few	-	14	TRBJ2-7	TRBV6-1	TGTGCCAGCAGTGAGGTCCTAGCAAGGGACGAGCAGTACTTC	CASSEVLARDEQYF
-	-	13	TRBJ1-5	TRBV11-2	TGTGCCAGCAGCTTTGAGGAGGGTCAGCCCCAGCATTTT	CASSFEEGQPQHF
once	-	15	TRBJ1-1	TRBV2	TGTGCCAGCAGTGAAGCAACAGGGTGGAACACTGAAGCTTTCTTT	CASSEATGWNTEAFF
-	TRBD1	13	TRBJ2-7	TRBV10-3	TGTGCCATCATGGGGGACAGAGCCTACGAGCAGTACTTC	CAIMGDRAYEQYF
-	-	12	TRBJ1-1	TRBV10-3	TGTGCCATCAGTGGGACTCGGACTGAAGCTTTCTTT	CAISGTRTEAFF
-	-	15	TRBJ2-2	TRBV4-1	TGCGCCAGCAGCCAAGACTCCGTGGGCGGGGGGGAGCTGTTTTTT	CASSQDSVGGGELFF
-	TRBD1	13	TRBJ2-7	TRBV7-6	TGTGCCAGCAGCCGACGGACAGGTGACGAGCAGTACTTC	CASSRRTGDEQYF
-	TRBD1	15	TRBJ1-5	TRBV7-8	TGTGCCAGCAGCTCCCACAGGGGACGCAATCAGCCCCAGCATTTT	CASSSHRGRNQPQHF
-	TRBD1	16	TRBJ2-5	TRBV24-1	TGTGCCACCAGTGATGGGGACAGGGTTGGTGTAGGGACCCAGTACTTC	CATSDGDRVGVGTQYF
once	TRBD1	14	TRBJ1-2	TRBV6-1	TGTGCCAGCAGTGAAGAGCCCCAGGGGGAGCGCTACACCTTC	CASSEEPQGERYTF
-	TRBD1	15	TRBJ2-1	TRBV28	TGTGCCAGCAGTAACAGGGGTAGCTCCTACAATGAGCAGTTCTTC	CASSNRGSSYNEQFF
-	-	15	TRBJ1-3	TRBV5-1	TGCGCCAGCAGCTCGCGGGGGAGCTCTGGAAACACCATATATTTT	CASSSRGSSGNTIYF
once	TRBD2	17	TRBJ2-2	TRBV5-4	TGTGCCAGCAGCGCGCCTCTTAGCGGGAGGGTTGCCGGGGAGCTGTTTTTT	CASSAPLSGRVAGELFF
-	-	13	TRBJ2-1	TRBV11-3	TGTGCCAGCAGCCCCTCGAACGAGAATGAGCAGTTCTTC	CASSPSNENEQFF